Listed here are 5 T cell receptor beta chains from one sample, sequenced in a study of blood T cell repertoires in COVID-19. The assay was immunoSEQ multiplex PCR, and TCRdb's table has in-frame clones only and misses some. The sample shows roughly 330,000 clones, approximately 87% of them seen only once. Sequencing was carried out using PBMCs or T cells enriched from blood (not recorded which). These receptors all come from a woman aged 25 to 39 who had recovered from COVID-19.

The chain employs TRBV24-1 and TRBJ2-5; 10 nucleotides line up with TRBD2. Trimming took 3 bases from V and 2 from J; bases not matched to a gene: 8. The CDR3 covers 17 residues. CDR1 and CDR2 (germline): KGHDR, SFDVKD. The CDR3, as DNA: TGTGCCACCAGTGATCCCCTAGCGGGGGCATTTCAAGAGACCCAGTACTTC. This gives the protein CATSDPLAGAFQETQYF.

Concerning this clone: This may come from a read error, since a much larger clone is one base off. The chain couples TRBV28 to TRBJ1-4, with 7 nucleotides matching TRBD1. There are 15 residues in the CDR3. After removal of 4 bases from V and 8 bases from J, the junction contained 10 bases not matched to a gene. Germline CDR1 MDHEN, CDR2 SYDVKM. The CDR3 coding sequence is TGTGCCAGCAGTTCGGCCAGGGGGGCGAGGGAAAAACTGTTTTTT. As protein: CASSSARGAREKLFF.

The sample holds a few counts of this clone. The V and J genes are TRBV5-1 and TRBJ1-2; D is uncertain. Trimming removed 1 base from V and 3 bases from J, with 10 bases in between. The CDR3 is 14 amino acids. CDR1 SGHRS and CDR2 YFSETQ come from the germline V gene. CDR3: CASSLYAGDYGYTF. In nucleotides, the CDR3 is TGCGCCAGCAGCTTGTACGCCGGGGACTATGGCTACACCTTC.

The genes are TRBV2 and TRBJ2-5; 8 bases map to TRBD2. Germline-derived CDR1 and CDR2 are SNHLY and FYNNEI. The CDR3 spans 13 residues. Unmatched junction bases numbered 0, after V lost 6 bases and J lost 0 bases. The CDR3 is CASRRGDQETQYF. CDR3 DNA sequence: TGTGCCAGCAGGCGGGGGGACCAAGAGACCCAGTACTTC.

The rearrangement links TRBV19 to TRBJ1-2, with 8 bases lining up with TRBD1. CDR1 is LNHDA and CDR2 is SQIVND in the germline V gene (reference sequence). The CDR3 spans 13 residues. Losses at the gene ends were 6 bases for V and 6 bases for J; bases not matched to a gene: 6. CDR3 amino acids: CASRRTGSHGYTF. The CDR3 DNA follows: TGTGCCAGTAGACGGACAGGGTCGCATGGCTACACCTTC.